Below, 29 T cell receptor beta chains from the same sample are listed, as sequenced in a study of neurological immune-mediated disorders. MiXCR, applied by TCRdb to the 5' RACE reads, yields one record per CDR3 protein. Of about 95,000 distinct CDR3 sequences detected, 3.5% appear once; the ten largest clones hold around 6%. Sequenced material: PBMCs. The receptors were sampled from a woman between 18 and 29 years old with multiple sclerosis.

This clonotype appeared many times. The J gene is TRBJ2-2, the V gene TRBV6-1, with a possible D match to TRBD2 (6 bases). Germline values: CDR1 MNHNS, CDR2 SASEGT. V lost 6 bases and J lost 3, with 14 bases in between. The CDR3 covers 15 residues. The CDR3 region has the DNA TGTGCCAGCAGGTCGCGGTCGGGGGACACCGGGGAGCTGTTTTTT. Protein sequence: CASRSRSGDTGELFF.

This clonotype was observed many times. The rearrangement joins TRBV5-1 to TRBJ2-3; 8 positions match TRBD1. The CDR3 runs to 16 residues. J lost 5 bases, V lost 0 bases, and 8 bases had no gene match. Germline loops: CDR1 SGHRS, CDR2 YFSETQ. The CDR3 DNA reads as TGCGCCAGCAGCTTGGAGGTCAGGGGGCTGGAAGATACGCAGTATTTT. It yields the protein CASSLEVRGLEDTQYF.

Ten or more counts support this clonotype. V and J are TRBV6-6 and TRBJ1-2, with D tentatively TRBD1 (5 bases). CDR3 length equals 12 residues. The V and J ends lost 7 bases and 7 bases respectively, with 13 bases between them. Germline CDR1 reads MNHNY; CDR2 reads SVGAGI (reference sequence). CDR3 DNA: TGTGCCAGCACCGACGTGCAGGGTGGCTACACCTTC. Its translation: CASTDVQGGYTF.

This clonotype was picked up a small number of times. The rearrangement links TRBV5-1 to TRBJ1-4; D not resolved. Germline loops: CDR1 SGHRS, CDR2 YFSETQ. V was cut by 4 bases and J by 16 bases, with 14 bases left in between. This CDR3 spans 11 amino acids. In nucleotides, the CDR3 is TGCGCCAGCAGCCCCGGGGAACGAAAGTTTTTT. Amino acid sequence: CASSPGERKFF.

This clonotype was picked up a small number of times. This rearrangement joins TRBV5-1 to TRBJ1-5; TRBD1 aligns across 8 bases. CDR3 length equals 14 residues. CDR1 is SGHRS, CDR2 YFSETQ, per germline. V was clipped by 4 bases and J by 8 bases; unmatched bases: 8. The CDR3 DNA sequence: TGCGCCAGCAGCACCGGACAGGGCGGGGAGCCCCAGCATTTT. Its protein is CASSTGQGGEPQHF.

The CDR3 spells CASSFGGREPQHF. CDR3 in DNA: TGTGCCAGCAGCTTTGGGGGGAGAGAGCCCCAGCATTTT. This chain uses TRBV7-8 with TRBJ1-5, with D tentatively TRBD1 (5 bases). CDR3 size: 13 residues. CDR1 is SGHVS and CDR2 is FQNEAQ in the germline V gene. V lost 3 bases and J lost 8, with 11 bases in between.

This clonotype was recorded many times. V gene TRBV12-3 or TRBV12-4 combines with J gene TRBJ1-5; D unclear. V was shortened by 5 bases and J by 9 bases, with 14 bases between the two germline ends. The CDR3 covers 13 residues. CDR3 residues: CASSPPPSGPQHF. The CDR3, as DNA: TGTGCCAGCAGTCCCCCCCCCTCCGGGCCCCAGCATTTT.

This clonotype was seen more than once but under ten times. The V and J genes are TRBV7-3 and TRBJ1-1; no reliable D call. The CDR3 covers 14 residues. With 5 bases removed from V and 2 bases from J, the gap between germline ends came to 12 bases. The germline V gene has CDR1 SGHTA and CDR2 FQGTGA. For the CDR3, the DNA is TGTGCCAGCAGCCAAACTATAGGAAACACTGAAGCTTTCTTT. Protein: CASSQTIGNTEAFF.

Ten or more counts support this clonotype. The V gene is TRBV11-2, the J gene TRBJ1-1; perhaps TRBD1 as D (5 bases). Trimming took off 5 bases at V and 4 bases at J, with 14 bases between the two ends. This CDR3 has 14 amino acids. Per germline, CDR1 SGHAT and CDR2 FQNNGV. Here the CDR3 reads CASSRWGSATEAFF. CDR3 in DNA: TGTGCCAGCAGCCGTTGGGGCAGTGCCACTGAAGCTTTCTTT.

This clonotype was picked up many times. The rearrangement uses TRBV5-1 and TRBJ2-1; maybe TRBD2 (5 bases). Trimming shortened V by 2 bases and J by 2 bases, and 14 bases separated the two germline ends. Germline CDR1 SGHRS, CDR2 YFSETQ. The CDR3 sequence is 16 residues long. The CDR3 bases are TGCGCCAGCAGCTTCACTGACTACCTTCCCTACAATGAGCAGTTCTTC. It encodes CASSFTDYLPYNEQFF.

This clonotype was found many times. V is TRBV12-3 or TRBV12-4 and J is TRBJ2-7, with 10 nucleotides matching TRBD1. The trim removed 5 bases at V and 7 bases at J, leaving 11 bases unmatched. This CDR3 region has 15 residues. The CDR3 DNA reads as TGTGCCAGCAGTGCCACTGGACAGGGGGTGGGGGAGCAGTACTTC. Protein: CASSATGQGVGEQYF.

This clonotype was recorded at least ten times. J is TRBJ1-2 and V is TRBV10-2, with D possibly TRBD1 on 6 matching bases. CDR1 WSHSY and CDR2 SAAADI come from the germline V gene. V lost 2 bases and J 4 bases, leaving 8 bases between the germline ends. The CDR3 spans 13 residues. The CDR3 protein is CASSEGQFYGYTF. The DNA of the CDR3 is TGCGCCAGCAGTGAGGGACAGTTCTATGGCTACACCTTC.

This clonotype was counted ten times or more. The genes are TRBV20-1 and TRBJ1-6; 12 bases are shared with TRBD1. Trimming took 4 bases from V and 7 from J; bases not matched to a gene: 5. The germline gives CDR1 DFQATT, CDR2 SNEGSKA (reference sequence). There are 15 residues in the CDR3. Here the CDR3 DNA reads TGCAGTGCTATTCCGGGACAGGGGGCAAATTCACCCCTCCACTTT. It yields the protein CSAIPGQGANSPLHF.

This clonotype has at least ten counts. The DNA for the CDR3 is TGCGCCAGCAGCTCTTTAACGGCCGGGACAGGGGACACCGGGGAGCTGTTTTTT. Amino acids: CASSSLTAGTGDTGELFF. The chain combines TRBV5-1 with TRBJ2-2; 10 bases align to TRBD1. Germline-derived CDR1 and CDR2 are SGHRS and YFSETQ. V shed 3 bases, J shed 3 bases, and the junction held 11 bases outside the gene matches. The CDR3 is 18 amino acids.

In this sample, this clonotype turned up many times. Here the CDR3 reads CSATRQSPNEKLFF. The CDR3 nucleotides read TGCAGTGCTACCAGACAGTCTCCTAATGAAAAACTGTTTTTT. The chain couples TRBV20-1 to TRBJ1-4, with D perhaps TRBD1 (5 bases). CDR3 length: 14 amino acids. Per germline, CDR1 DFQATT and CDR2 SNEGSKA (reference sequence). V lost 4 bases, J lost 3 bases, and 12 bases lay in between.

In this sample, this clonotype turned up many times. The chain couples TRBV12-3 or TRBV12-4 to TRBJ2-2; tentative D call: TRBD2 (5 bases). V dropped 6 bases and J dropped 0 bases, with 17 bases sitting between them. The CDR3 runs 17 residues. CDR3 nucleotides: TGTGCCAGCAGACCCCGAGAGGGATTCGCGAACACCGGGGAGCTGTTTTTT. Encoded protein: CASRPREGFANTGELFF.

The sample holds many counts of this clonotype. This chain joins TRBV20-1 and TRBJ2-7, with TRBD1 identical over 9 bases. V lost 1 base to trimming and J lost 4 bases; unmatched junction nucleotides: 2. Germline V gene sequence: CDR1 DFQATT, CDR2 SNEGSKA (reference sequence). This CDR3 is 13 amino acids long. CDR3: CSARGTGDYEQYF. In DNA form, the CDR3 reads TGCAGTGCTAGAGGGACAGGGGATTACGAGCAGTACTTC.

This clonotype was observed at least ten times. A junction boundary mismatches the germline segment, possibly from a read error. DNA for the CDR3: TGTGCCAGCAGTTTAGTTGTTGGGACCAGTGAAGCTTTCTTT. Translated, it gives CASSLVVGTSEAFF. V usage is TRBV7-6 and J usage is TRBJ1-1; D may be TRBD1 (5 bases). This CDR3 has 14 residues. Germline CDR1 reads SGHVS; CDR2 reads FNYEAQ.

This clonotype was counted ten times or more. V gene TRBV20-1 combines with J gene TRBJ2-1; 10 nucleotides agree with TRBD2. With 0 bases clipped from V and 4 bases from J, the junction kept 6 bases outside the gene matches. CDR3 length: 16 residues. CDR1 is DFQATT and CDR2 is SNEGSKA in the germline V gene (reference sequence). In DNA, the CDR3 is TGCAGTGCTAGAGATCGGGGTAGCGGGGGGTACAATGAGCAGTTCTTC. Protein sequence: CSARDRGSGGYNEQFF.

This clonotype was detected ten times or more. This chain links TRBV7-2 with TRBJ1-1; D not certain. With 1 base removed from V and 5 bases from J, the gap between germline ends came to 11 bases. This CDR3 comprises 14 residues. From germline, CDR1 is SGHTA and CDR2 FQGNSA. CDR3 sequence (DNA): TGTGCCAGCAGCTTAGAGGCCGTGACTACTGAAGCTTTCTTT. Translated, it gives CASSLEAVTTEAFF.

This clonotype was recorded many times. V is TRBV9 and J is TRBJ2-3; D gene unclear. The CDR3 is made up of 12 amino acids. Per germline, CDR1 SGDLS and CDR2 YYNGEE. Trimming took 3 bases from V and 3 from J, leaving 5 bases between them. The CDR3 protein is CASSGVTDTQYF. The CDR3 nucleotides read TGTGCCAGCAGCGGAGTTACAGATACGCAGTATTTT.

This clonotype has ten or more counts. The V gene is TRBV6-5, the J gene TRBJ1-5, with 7 nucleotides matching TRBD1. The CDR3 runs to 12 residues. Germline CDR1 and CDR2: MNHEY and SVGAGI. V trimming: 6 bases; J trimming: 4 bases; junction bases outside the gene matches: 0. The CDR3 DNA reads TGTGCCAGCAGACAGGGGAATCAGCCCCAGCATTTT. It encodes CASRQGNQPQHF.

This clonotype was counted many times. The chain has TRBV7-2 and TRBJ2-7; 8 positions agree with TRBD1. The CDR3 runs to 14 residues. V was clipped by 1 base and J by 3 bases; unmatched bases: 2. The germline gives CDR1 SGHTA, CDR2 FQGNSA. CDR3 in amino acids: CASSLGTGFYEQYF. CDR3 DNA: TGTGCCAGCAGCTTAGGGACAGGGTTCTACGAGCAGTACTTC.

Ten or more counts support this clonotype. The chain has TRBV27 and TRBJ2-7; tentatively, D is TRBD1 (5 bases). Trimming shortened V by 5 bases and J by 3 bases, and 14 bases separated the two germline ends. The CDR3 runs 14 residues. The germline gives CDR1 MNHEY, CDR2 SMNVEV (reference sequence). In nucleotides, the CDR3 is TGTGCCAGCAGTATTGCAGGGAAATACTACGAGCAGTACTTC. It specifies CASSIAGKYYEQYF.

This clonotype has a count of ten or more. The chain combines TRBV5-5 with TRBJ2-5; possible D gene TRBD2, 5 bases. The CDR3 consists of 16 residues. V lost 1 base and J 1 base, leaving 14 bases between the germline ends. Germline assignment: CDR1 SGHKS and CDR2 YYEKEE (reference sequence). The CDR3 reads CASSLRETLFQETQYF. In DNA form, the CDR3 reads TGTGCCAGCAGCTTGAGGGAGACACTATTCCAAGAGACCCAGTACTTC.

This clonotype was counted many times. The J gene is TRBJ1-5, the V gene TRBV6-2 or TRBV6-3, with a weak D call TRBD1 (5 bases). V lost 7 bases to trimming and J lost 0 bases, with 10 bases between them. Germline lookup yields CDR1 MNHEY and CDR2 SVGEGT. The CDR3 is 14 amino acids. CDR3 nucleotide sequence: TGTGCCAGCACCCCGGGACTTAGCAATCAGCCCCAGCATTTT. This codes for CASTPGLSNQPQHF.

This clonotype has at least ten counts. J is TRBJ2-4 and V is TRBV20-1; D is undetermined. The germline V gene has CDR1 DFQATT and CDR2 SNEGSKA (reference sequence). The V gene lost 0 bases and the J gene lost 6 bases, with 9 bases spanning the gap. The CDR3 loop spans 13 amino acids. The CDR3 nucleotides are TGCAGTGCTAGAGATAGACCCACAAACATTCAGTACTTC. Translated, it gives CSARDRPTNIQYF.

As to this clonotype: A read error may account for a junction end that differs from germline. The genes are TRBV11-2 and TRBJ2-7; TRBD1 agrees at 9 bases. The CDR3 is made up of 15 amino acids. CDR1 SGHAT and CDR2 FQNNGV come from the germline V gene. The CDR3 nucleotides are TGTGCCAGCAGGTCCTCCGGGACAGGGACATACGCGCAGTACTTC. Amino acid sequence: CASRSSGTGTYAQYF. Full variable domain (outside the CDR3, taken from reference TRBV11-2 and TRBJ2-7): EAGVAQSPRYKIIEKRQSVAFWCNPISGHATLYWYQQILGQGPKLLIQFQNNGVVDDSQLPKDRFSAERLKGVDSTLKIQPAKLEDSAVYLCASRSSGTGTYAQYFGPGTRLTVT.

This clonotype was found many times. This chain connects TRBV5-1 to TRBJ2-7, with 9 nucleotides matching TRBD2. The germline V gene has CDR1 SGHRS and CDR2 YFSETQ. The CDR3 has 15 amino acids. Trimming at V came to 9 bases and at J to 3 bases, leaving 13 bases not matched to a gene. The CDR3 nucleotides are TGCGCCACTACCCCCGCGGCGGGAGGGTACTACGAGCAGTACTTC. It translates to CATTPAAGGYYEQYF.